This TCR beta chain was documented in a study of cytomegalovirus exposure and HLA in healthy donors. Study-wide results and caveats: Associated with HLA alleles at 0.05 false discovery rate in a later analysis were over 15,000 TCR beta sequences. A later analysis linked a missense variant in DCLRE1C to the trimming of TCR beta V and J genes. Accurate HLA-A and HLA-B prediction from TCR beta sequences was reported for most subjects.

With V trimmed by 2 bases and J by 3 bases, 8 bases remained unmatched. The CDR3 runs 16 residues. CDR1 SGHRS and CDR2 YFSETQ come from the germline V gene. PCR used 60 Vbeta primers and 13 Jbeta primers. Produced via immunoSEQ multiplex PCR; TCRdb's table is partial and in-frame only. There are about 200,000 clones in the sample, with around 1.1% held by the top ten. As to this clone: Its cognate antigen is unknown.

Sequenced input: PBMCs. The TCR comes from a girl aged 2 to 9 in good health and CMV-seropositive. The chain has TRBV5-1 and TRBJ2-7, with 10 bases fitting TRBD1. CDR3 sequence (DNA): TGCGCCAGCAGCTTTCAAAGCCGGGACAGGGGCTACGAGCAGTACTTC. Protein product: CASSFQSRDRGYEQYF.